This T cell receptor beta chain derives from a study of blood T cell repertoires in COVID-19. Background on the study: Sites in the United States, Italy and Spain provided acute and convalescent COVID-19 samples. PBMCs, B-cell-depleted T cells, or T cells provided the cDNA or gDNA that made up the material.

The junction had 3 bases not matched to a gene; V was cut back by 3 bases and J by 2 bases. Germline CDR1 reads SGHAT; CDR2 reads FQNNGV. The CDR3 sequence is 14 residues long. In the study's own analysis: The assay estimated nucleated cells by amplifying reference gene primers. Generated by immunoSEQ multiplex PCR, the TCRdb table keeps only in-frame clones and is missing some. From that table come the V and J calls and clone size; the DNA was used to work out D and trimming. The sample has about 45,000 clones; 80% are singletons. The chain carries TRBV11-2 and TRBJ2-7; TRBD1 agrees at 8 bases. Input material: peripheral blood. This clonotype was obtained from a man between 65 and 85 years old with acute or convalescent COVID-19. The CDR3 region has the DNA TGTGCCAGCAGCTTTCAGGGGGCTCCCTACGAGCAGTACTTC. Translating gives CASSFQGAPYEQYF.